These 8 T cell receptor beta chains were all obtained from the same sample, sequenced in a study of control samples from healthy donors and cancer patients. Clones were read by immunoSEQ multiplex PCR, and TCRdb kept only the in-frame ones, dropping some. Counted here are 170,000 or so clones, 85% to 95% occurring once; the ten biggest clones make up around 1.3%. The specimen sequenced was blood. The receptors derive from a young woman in good health.

The chain carries TRBV9 and TRBJ2-7, with 8 bases aligning to TRBD1. V lost 4 bases and J lost 5; bases outside the gene matches: 14. CDR3 length: 16 residues. CDR1 and CDR2 (germline): SGDLS, YYNGEE. CDR3 coding DNA: TGTGCCAGCAGCCCTAGTCTTAGGACAGGGAGGAACGAGCAGTACTTC. It translates to CASSPSLRTGRNEQYF. The full variable domain, in which reference TRBV9 and TRBJ2-7 provide the parts outside the CDR3, is DSGVTQTPKHLITATGQRVTLRCSPRSGDLSVYWYQQSLDQGLQFLIQYYNGEERAKGNILERFSAQQFPDLHSELNLSSLELGDSALYFCASSPSLRTGRNEQYFGPGTRLTVT.

Only one count was recorded for this clone. The chain carries TRBV3-1 (or the pseudogene TRBV3-2) and TRBJ2-7; D call uncertain. The V gene lost 3 bases and the J gene lost 3 bases, with 6 bases spanning the gap. Per the germline V gene, CDR1 is LGHDT and CDR2 is YNNKEL (reference sequence). This CDR3 has 12 amino acids. CDR3 amino acids: CASSHLNYEQYF. The DNA of the CDR3 is TGTGCCAGCAGCCACCTAAACTACGAGCAGTACTTC.

CDR3 sequence (DNA): TGTGCCAGCAGTGACATTTTCACTACCTACGAGCAGTACTTC. It yields the protein CASSDIFTTYEQYF. The chain uses TRBV25-1 and TRBJ2-7; D ambiguous. Germline V gives CDR1 MGHDK, CDR2 SYGVNS. V was cut by 3 bases and J by 2 bases, with 11 bases left in between. This CDR3 is built from 14 residues.

The chain uses TRBV9 and TRBJ1-5, with D hard to call. Germline lookup yields CDR1 SGDLS and CDR2 YYNGEE. This CDR3 comprises 15 residues. V lost 4 bases and J lost 2, with 13 bases in between. The CDR3 protein is CASSQGGRGNQPQHF. CDR3 sequence (DNA): TGTGCCAGCAGCCAAGGAGGGCGGGGCAATCAGCCCCAGCATTTT.

The chain couples TRBV28 to TRBJ1-4, with no clear D. Germline V gene data show CDR1 as MDHEN and CDR2 as SYDVKM. V was trimmed by 5 bases and J by 0 bases, leaving 10 bases between them. The CDR3 totals 15 residues. CDR3 in amino acids: CASSRATATNEKLFF. Here the CDR3 DNA reads TGTGCCAGCAGTAGGGCGACCGCAACTAATGAAAAACTGTTTTTT.

This sequence joins TRBV19 and TRBJ1-2, with D uncertain. V was shortened by 5 bases and J by 4 bases, with 8 bases between the two germline ends. The germline CDR1 and CDR2 sequences are LNHDA and SQIVND (reference sequence). The CDR3 has 12 amino acids. The CDR3 sequence is CASSLAGYGYTF. CDR3 bases: TGTGCCAGTAGTTTGGCAGGCTATGGCTACACCTTC.

This clone was counted once. The J gene is TRBJ2-7, the V gene TRBV6-2 or TRBV6-3, with 7 positions matching TRBD2. This CDR3 has 18 residues. The germline CDR1 and CDR2 sequences are MNHEY and SVGEGT. V dropped 0 bases and J dropped 6; count of bases not matched to a gene: 17. The CDR3 DNA follows: TGTGCCAGCAGTTACTCGCCGGGACTACGCCACGAACCCGGCGAGCAGTACTTC. It specifies CASSYSPGLRHEPGEQYF.

The chain couples TRBV10-3 to TRBJ1-1, with unresolved D. The V gene's germline CDR1 is ENHRY and CDR2 SYGVKD. Trimming removed 7 bases from V and 0 bases from J, with 18 bases in between. The CDR3 runs to 16 residues. The chain's CDR3 is CAIKPLRPGMNTEAFF. The DNA for the CDR3 is TGTGCCATCAAACCCCTCCGTCCAGGCATGAACACTGAAGCTTTCTTT.